This T cell receptor (beta chain) was sequenced in a study of blood T cell repertoires in COVID-19. Study-wide context: Some COVID-19 samples were acute and others convalescent; all came from the United States, Italy and Spain.

Seattle-derived patients entered the study during active infection and were followed longitudinally. Libraries were prepared by immunoSEQ multiplex PCR; TCRdb keeps only in-frame clonotypes and omits some of them. The sample includes about 120,000 clones, 90% seen only once; the top ten take 3.8%. This CDR3 region has 16 residues. Trimming removed 8 bases from V and 7 bases from J, with 24 bases in between. Germline V gene data show CDR1 as LNHDA and CDR2 as SQIVND (reference sequence). This chain joins TRBV19 and TRBJ1-5; perhaps TRBD1 as D (6 bases). The source is a woman aged 55 to 70 with COVID-19, enrolled during active disease. Sequencing was carried out using peripheral blood. CDR3 coding DNA: TGTGCCAGTGCCGCTACCGACAGGCGGATTACGCAGCCCCAGCATTTT. Its translation: CASAATDRRITQPQHF.